This is a list of T cell receptor beta chains from one sample in a study of blood T cell repertoires in COVID-19. Profiling relied on immunoSEQ multiplex PCR, and the TCRdb table lists in-frame clones only, not all of them. The sample records 55,000 to 70,000 clones, approximately 86% being singletons. The sample consisted of peripheral blood. These receptors were taken from a man aged 50 to 60 with acute or convalescent COVID-19. The conserved cysteine and the conserved F or W are not part of the CDR3 here. Fields, in order: J gene, CDR3 length, V gene, CDR3 protein.

J gene: TRBJ2-7; CDR3 length: 9; V gene: TRBV12-5; CDR3 protein: ASGHRVEQY
J gene: TRBJ1-1; CDR3 length: 14; V gene: TRBV7-8; CDR3 protein: ASSFWGIGWSTEAF
J gene: TRBJ1-6; CDR3 length: 14; V gene: TRBV5-8; CDR3 protein: ASRVTGGGDNSPLH
J gene: TRBJ1-2; CDR3 length: 13; V gene: TRBV6-5; CDR3 protein: ASSRDRDFRDGYT
J gene: TRBJ1-2; CDR3 length: 12; V gene: TRBV10-3; CDR3 protein: AISEEEGRYGYT
J gene: TRBJ1-1; CDR3 length: 12; V gene: TRBV11-2; CDR3 protein: ASNPPGMNTEAF
J gene: TRBJ1-1; CDR3 length: 12; V gene: TRBV2; CDR3 protein: ASSDRRMNTEAF
J gene: TRBJ2-7; CDR3 length: 13; V gene: TRBV5-6; CDR3 protein: ASSYLGGAGYEQY
J gene: TRBJ1-3; CDR3 length: 11; V gene: TRBV24-1; CDR3 protein: ATSGVSGNTIY
J gene: TRBJ2-7; CDR3 length: 12; V gene: TRBV5-1; CDR3 protein: ASSLQLAGHEQY
J gene: TRBJ2-7; CDR3 length: 12; V gene: TRBV5-1; CDR3 protein: ASRARDNLWEQY
J gene: TRBJ1-3; CDR3 length: 11; V gene: TRBV12-3/TRBV12-4; CDR3 protein: ASSLDRRNTIY
J gene: TRBJ1-2; CDR3 length: 16; V gene: TRBV18; CDR3 protein: ASSPFSTLLPSNYGYT
J gene: TRBJ2-3; CDR3 length: 14; V gene: TRBV4-1; CDR3 protein: ASSQVREVNTDTQY
J gene: TRBJ1-2; CDR3 length: 12; V gene: TRBV10-3; CDR3 protein: AISESGGDSGYT
J gene: TRBJ1-5; CDR3 length: 13; V gene: TRBV6-5; CDR3 protein: ASSRNGLRGQPQH
J gene: TRBJ2-5; CDR3 length: 12; V gene: TRBV19; CDR3 protein: ASRETGPVETQY
J gene: TRBJ2-1; CDR3 length: 14; V gene: TRBV3-1/TRBV3-2; CDR3 protein: ASSPRLAGAVNEQF
J gene: TRBJ1-2; CDR3 length: 11; V gene: TRBV10-3; CDR3 protein: AIGTGVNYGYT
J gene: TRBJ2-2; CDR3 length: 10; V gene: TRBV12-3/TRBV12-4; CDR3 protein: ASSQNTGELF
J gene: TRBJ1-2; CDR3 length: 12; V gene: TRBV30; CDR3 protein: AWENQQGAGGYT
J gene: TRBJ1-5; CDR3 length: 13; V gene: TRBV5-6; CDR3 protein: ASSLGQGPNQPQH
J gene: TRBJ1-6; CDR3 length: 11; V gene: TRBV11-3; CDR3 protein: ASSLDLTSPLH
J gene: TRBJ1-4; CDR3 length: 10; V gene: TRBV3-1/TRBV3-2; CDR3 protein: ASSQTREKLF
J gene: TRBJ1-2; CDR3 length: 12; V gene: TRBV20-1; CDR3 protein: SASRLTGGSGYT
J gene: TRBJ1-1; CDR3 length: 10; V gene: TRBV19; CDR3 protein: ASRTGNTEAF
J gene: TRBJ2-3; CDR3 length: 14; V gene: TRBV13; CDR3 protein: ASSYTSGGLTDTQY
J gene: TRBJ1-1; CDR3 length: 9; V gene: TRBV20-1; CDR3 protein: SASSGHEAF
J gene: TRBJ1-1; CDR3 length: 11; V gene: TRBV30; CDR3 protein: AWSRPGTGFAF
J gene: TRBJ2-6; CDR3 length: 14; V gene: TRBV30; CDR3 protein: AWSGGAEAGANVLT
J gene: TRBJ2-7; CDR3 length: 10; V gene: TRBV5-1; CDR3 protein: ASRAGLGEQY
J gene: TRBJ2-5; CDR3 length: 11; V gene: TRBV5-4; CDR3 protein: ASSPLPGETQY
J gene: TRBJ1-2; CDR3 length: 11; V gene: TRBV5-1; CDR3 protein: ASSGQGNYGYT
J gene: TRBJ1-1; CDR3 length: 12; V gene: TRBV6-5; CDR3 protein: ASSYQMTGAEAF
J gene: TRBJ1-5; CDR3 length: 11; V gene: TRBV19; CDR3 protein: ASTGQGDQPQH
J gene: TRBJ2-1; CDR3 length: 13; V gene: TRBV5-5; CDR3 protein: ASSFEARGDNEQF
J gene: TRBJ2-4; CDR3 length: 12; V gene: TRBV6-5; CDR3 protein: ASSYGSGMDIQY
J gene: TRBJ1-1; CDR3 length: 12; V gene: TRBV6-5; CDR3 protein: ASTTGASNTEAF
J gene: TRBJ1-5; CDR3 length: 14; V gene: TRBV19; CDR3 protein: ASSFTGRGSNQPQH
J gene: TRBJ1-4; CDR3 length: 14; V gene: TRBV28; CDR3 protein: ASSLFMGTGHEKLF
J gene: TRBJ2-7; CDR3 length: 11; V gene: TRBV2; CDR3 protein: ATMGRATYEQY
J gene: TRBJ1-2; CDR3 length: 11; V gene: TRBV28; CDR3 protein: ASSLTPEGGYT
J gene: TRBJ1-1; CDR3 length: 10; V gene: TRBV7-9; CDR3 protein: ASSLGRTEAF
J gene: TRBJ2-3; CDR3 length: 10; V gene: TRBV6-5; CDR3 protein: ASRNNADTQY